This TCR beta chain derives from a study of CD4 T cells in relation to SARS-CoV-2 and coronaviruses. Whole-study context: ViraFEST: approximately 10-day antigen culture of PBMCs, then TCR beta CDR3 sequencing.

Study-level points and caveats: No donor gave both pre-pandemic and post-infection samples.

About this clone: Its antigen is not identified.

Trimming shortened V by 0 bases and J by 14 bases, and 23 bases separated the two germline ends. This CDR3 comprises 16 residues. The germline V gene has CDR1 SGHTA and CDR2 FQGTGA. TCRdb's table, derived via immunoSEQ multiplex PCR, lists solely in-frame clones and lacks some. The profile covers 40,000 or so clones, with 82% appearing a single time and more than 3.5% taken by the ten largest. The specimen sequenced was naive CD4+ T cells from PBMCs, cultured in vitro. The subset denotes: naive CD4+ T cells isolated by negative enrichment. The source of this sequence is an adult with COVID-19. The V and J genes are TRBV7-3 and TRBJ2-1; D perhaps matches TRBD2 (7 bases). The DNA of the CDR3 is TGTGCCAGCAGCTTAACGGCGGAGGGGGGGGGAACAAGGAAGTTCTTC. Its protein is CASSLTAEGGGTRKFF.